This TCR beta chain emerged from a study of blood T cell repertoires in COVID-19. In the authors' workflow: By means of reference gene primer amplification, nucleated cell counts were estimated. Measured with immunoSEQ multiplex PCR; TCRdb has only the in-frame clones, and not every one. V and J calls plus clone size are reproduced from that table; the DNA served to infer D and trimming. The sample comprises 200,000 to 250,000 clones, approximately 78% of which are singletons, and roughly 8.2% rests with the top ten. This CDR3 has 14 amino acids. Per the germline V gene, CDR1 is MDHEN and CDR2 is SYDVKM. V trimming: 10 bases; J trimming: 6 bases; junction bases outside the gene matches: 14.

The clonotype was recovered from a woman aged 80 or older with COVID-19, enrolled during active disease. The V and J genes are TRBV28 and TRBJ2-7, with 8 bases fitting TRBD1. The sample consisted of peripheral blood. DNA of the CDR3: TGTGCCACAGAGTTGCAGCAGGGGGCTGGCGAGCAGTACTTC. Protein: CATELQQGAGEQYF.